This T cell receptor (beta chain) came from a study of radiation and T cells in renal cell carcinoma. Whole-study context: Nephrectomy followed 15 Gy stereotactic body radiation by 4 weeks. Study-wide results and limits: Top tumor clonotypes rose in blood 2 weeks post-radiation, then contracted.

Specified time point: baseline pretreatment blood. Indicated treatment: 15 Gy SBRT to primary tumor, nephrectomy 4 weeks later. The patient's renal cell carcinoma had clear cell pathology. Looked up from germline, CDR1 is SEHNR and CDR2 is FQNEAQ (reference sequence). J gave up 3 bases and V 11 bases, and 3 bases lay outside the gene matches. The CDR3 contains 13 residues. On this clone: The antigen is undetermined.

Sequenced by immunoSEQ multiplex PCR; TCRdb stores in-frame clones only, minus some. The table records about 20,000 clones, approximately 80% of them present only once. V and J are TRBV7-9 and TRBJ2-3; 12 bases match TRBD2. The sequence was collected from a man aged 55 to 70 with renal cell carcinoma. The source material was blood, sampled from a patient whose treatment included radiotherapy and nephrectomy. CDR3 nucleotide sequence: TGTGCCGGAGGGACTAGCGGGACAGATACGCAGTATTTT. It encodes CAGGTSGTDTQYF.